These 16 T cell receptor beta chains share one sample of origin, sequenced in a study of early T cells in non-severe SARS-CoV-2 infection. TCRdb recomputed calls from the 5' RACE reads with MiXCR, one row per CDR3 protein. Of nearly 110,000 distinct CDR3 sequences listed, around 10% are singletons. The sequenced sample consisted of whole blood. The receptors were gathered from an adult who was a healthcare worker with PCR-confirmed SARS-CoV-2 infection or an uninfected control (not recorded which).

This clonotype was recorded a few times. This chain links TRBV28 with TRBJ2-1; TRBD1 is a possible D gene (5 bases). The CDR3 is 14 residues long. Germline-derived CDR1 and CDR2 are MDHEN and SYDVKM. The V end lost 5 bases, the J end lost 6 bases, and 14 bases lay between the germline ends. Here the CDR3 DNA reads TGTGCCAGCAGTGATCCAGGGCTACCCAATGAGCAGTTCTTC. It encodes CASSDPGLPNEQFF.

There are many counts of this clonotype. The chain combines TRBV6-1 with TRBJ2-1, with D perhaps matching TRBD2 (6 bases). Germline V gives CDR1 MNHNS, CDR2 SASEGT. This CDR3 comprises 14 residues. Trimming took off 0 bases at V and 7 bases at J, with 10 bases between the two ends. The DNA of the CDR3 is TGTGCCAGCAGTGAAGCGGGGGAGGTGAATGAGCAGTTCTTC. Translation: CASSEAGEVNEQFF.

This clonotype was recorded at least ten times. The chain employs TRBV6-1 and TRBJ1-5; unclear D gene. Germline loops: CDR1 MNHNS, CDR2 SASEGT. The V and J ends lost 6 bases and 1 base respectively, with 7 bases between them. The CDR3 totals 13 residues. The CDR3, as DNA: TGTGCCAGCAGGATTGACAGCAATCAGCCCCAGCATTTT. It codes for CASRIDSNQPQHF.

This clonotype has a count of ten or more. The CDR3 region is CASSASPYEQYF. CDR3 DNA: TGTGCCAGCAGCGCCTCACCCTACGAGCAGTACTTC. The chain uses TRBV7-9 and TRBJ2-7; D is undetermined. The CDR3 covers 12 residues. Germline CDR1 reads SEHNR; CDR2 reads FQNEAQ (reference sequence). Trimming took off 5 bases at V and 2 bases at J, with 7 bases between the two ends.

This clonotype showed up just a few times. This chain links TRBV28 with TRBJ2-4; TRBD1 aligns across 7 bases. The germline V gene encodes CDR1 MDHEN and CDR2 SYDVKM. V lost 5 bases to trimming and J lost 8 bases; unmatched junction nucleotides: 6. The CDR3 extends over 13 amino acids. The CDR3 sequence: CASSPTGAYIQYF. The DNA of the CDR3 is TGTGCCAGCAGTCCCACAGGGGCGTACATTCAGTACTTC.

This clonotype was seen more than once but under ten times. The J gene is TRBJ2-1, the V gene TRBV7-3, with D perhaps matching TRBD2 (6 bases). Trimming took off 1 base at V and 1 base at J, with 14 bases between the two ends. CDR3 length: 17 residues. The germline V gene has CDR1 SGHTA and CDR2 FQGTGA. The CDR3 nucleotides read TGTGCCAGCAGCTTAAACCCCGTAGCGGTATCCTACAATGAGCAGTTCTTC. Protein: CASSLNPVAVSYNEQFF. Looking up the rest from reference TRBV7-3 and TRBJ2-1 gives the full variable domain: GAGVSQTPSNKVTEKGKYVELRCDPISGHTALYWYRQSLGQGPEFLIYFQGTGAADDSGLPNDRFFAVRPEGSVSTLKIQRTERGDSAVYLCASSLNPVAVSYNEQFFGPGTRLTVL.

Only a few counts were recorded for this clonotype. CDR3 residues: CSASGARRGHEQYF. The CDR3 nucleotides are TGCAGTGCTTCCGGGGCACGTCGAGGGCACGAGCAGTACTTC. This chain joins TRBV20-1 and TRBJ2-7; D might be TRBD1 or TRBD2, each matching 5 bases. The germline V gene has CDR1 DFQATT and CDR2 SNEGSKA (reference sequence). This CDR3 is built from 14 residues. Trimming took off 5 bases at V and 5 bases at J, with 19 bases between the two ends.

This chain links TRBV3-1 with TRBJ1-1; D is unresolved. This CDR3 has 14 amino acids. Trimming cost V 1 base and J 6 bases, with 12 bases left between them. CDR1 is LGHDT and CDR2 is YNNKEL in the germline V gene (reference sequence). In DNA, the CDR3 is TGTGCCAGCAGCCAAGGGCAGTTAATCCCTGAAGCTTTCTTT. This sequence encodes CASSQGQLIPEAFF.

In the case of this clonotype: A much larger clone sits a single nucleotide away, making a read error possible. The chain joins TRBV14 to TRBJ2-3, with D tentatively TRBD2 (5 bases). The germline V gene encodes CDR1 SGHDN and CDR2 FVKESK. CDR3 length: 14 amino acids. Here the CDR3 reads CANSQRGNKDTQYF. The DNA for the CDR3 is TGTGCCAACAGCCAACGGGGTAACAAGGATACGCAGTATTTT.

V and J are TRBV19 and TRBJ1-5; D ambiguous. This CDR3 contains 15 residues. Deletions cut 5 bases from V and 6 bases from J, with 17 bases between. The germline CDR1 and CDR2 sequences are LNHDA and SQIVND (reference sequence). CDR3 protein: CASSPIRGSPQPQHF. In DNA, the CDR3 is TGTGCCAGTAGTCCTATACGCGGATCTCCTCAGCCCCAGCATTTT.

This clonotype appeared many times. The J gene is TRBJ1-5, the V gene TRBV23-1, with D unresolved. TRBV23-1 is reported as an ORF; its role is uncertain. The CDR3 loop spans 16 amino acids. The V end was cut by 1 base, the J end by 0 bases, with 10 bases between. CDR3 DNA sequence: TGCGCCAGCAGTCAATTTGGCGGACTTAGCAATCAGCCCCAGCATTTT. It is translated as CASSQFGGLSNQPQHF.

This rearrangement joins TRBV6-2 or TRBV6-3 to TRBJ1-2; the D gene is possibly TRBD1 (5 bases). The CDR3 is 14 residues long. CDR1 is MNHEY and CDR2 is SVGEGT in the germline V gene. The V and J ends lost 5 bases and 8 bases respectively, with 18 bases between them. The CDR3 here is CASSPRTEGRGYTF. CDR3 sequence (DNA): TGTGCCAGCAGTCCCCGGACGGAGGGACGCGGCTACACCTTC.

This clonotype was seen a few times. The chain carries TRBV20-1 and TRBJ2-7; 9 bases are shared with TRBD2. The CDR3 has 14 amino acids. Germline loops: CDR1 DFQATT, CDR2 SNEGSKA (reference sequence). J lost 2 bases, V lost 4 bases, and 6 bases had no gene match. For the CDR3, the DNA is TGCAGTGCTACACTAGCGGGCGTTACCTACGAGCAGTACTTC. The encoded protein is CSATLAGVTYEQYF.

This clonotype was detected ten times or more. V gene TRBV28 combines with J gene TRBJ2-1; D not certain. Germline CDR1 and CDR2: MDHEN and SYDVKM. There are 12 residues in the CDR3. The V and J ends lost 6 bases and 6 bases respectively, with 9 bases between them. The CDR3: CASSRVRNEQFF. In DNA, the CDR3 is TGTGCCAGCAGCCGGGTCCGCAATGAGCAGTTCTTC.

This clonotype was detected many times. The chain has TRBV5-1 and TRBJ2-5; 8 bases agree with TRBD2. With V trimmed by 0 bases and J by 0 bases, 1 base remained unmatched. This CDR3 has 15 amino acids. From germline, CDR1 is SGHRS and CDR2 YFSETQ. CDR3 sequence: CASSLALADQETQYF. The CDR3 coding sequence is TGCGCCAGCAGCTTGGCACTAGCGGACCAAGAGACCCAGTACTTC.

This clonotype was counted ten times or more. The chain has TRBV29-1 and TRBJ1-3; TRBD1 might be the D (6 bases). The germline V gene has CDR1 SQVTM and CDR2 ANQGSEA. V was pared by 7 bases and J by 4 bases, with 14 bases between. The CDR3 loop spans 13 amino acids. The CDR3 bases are TGCAGCGCCCAAACAGGGAACGGAAACACCATATATTTT. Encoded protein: CSAQTGNGNTIYF.